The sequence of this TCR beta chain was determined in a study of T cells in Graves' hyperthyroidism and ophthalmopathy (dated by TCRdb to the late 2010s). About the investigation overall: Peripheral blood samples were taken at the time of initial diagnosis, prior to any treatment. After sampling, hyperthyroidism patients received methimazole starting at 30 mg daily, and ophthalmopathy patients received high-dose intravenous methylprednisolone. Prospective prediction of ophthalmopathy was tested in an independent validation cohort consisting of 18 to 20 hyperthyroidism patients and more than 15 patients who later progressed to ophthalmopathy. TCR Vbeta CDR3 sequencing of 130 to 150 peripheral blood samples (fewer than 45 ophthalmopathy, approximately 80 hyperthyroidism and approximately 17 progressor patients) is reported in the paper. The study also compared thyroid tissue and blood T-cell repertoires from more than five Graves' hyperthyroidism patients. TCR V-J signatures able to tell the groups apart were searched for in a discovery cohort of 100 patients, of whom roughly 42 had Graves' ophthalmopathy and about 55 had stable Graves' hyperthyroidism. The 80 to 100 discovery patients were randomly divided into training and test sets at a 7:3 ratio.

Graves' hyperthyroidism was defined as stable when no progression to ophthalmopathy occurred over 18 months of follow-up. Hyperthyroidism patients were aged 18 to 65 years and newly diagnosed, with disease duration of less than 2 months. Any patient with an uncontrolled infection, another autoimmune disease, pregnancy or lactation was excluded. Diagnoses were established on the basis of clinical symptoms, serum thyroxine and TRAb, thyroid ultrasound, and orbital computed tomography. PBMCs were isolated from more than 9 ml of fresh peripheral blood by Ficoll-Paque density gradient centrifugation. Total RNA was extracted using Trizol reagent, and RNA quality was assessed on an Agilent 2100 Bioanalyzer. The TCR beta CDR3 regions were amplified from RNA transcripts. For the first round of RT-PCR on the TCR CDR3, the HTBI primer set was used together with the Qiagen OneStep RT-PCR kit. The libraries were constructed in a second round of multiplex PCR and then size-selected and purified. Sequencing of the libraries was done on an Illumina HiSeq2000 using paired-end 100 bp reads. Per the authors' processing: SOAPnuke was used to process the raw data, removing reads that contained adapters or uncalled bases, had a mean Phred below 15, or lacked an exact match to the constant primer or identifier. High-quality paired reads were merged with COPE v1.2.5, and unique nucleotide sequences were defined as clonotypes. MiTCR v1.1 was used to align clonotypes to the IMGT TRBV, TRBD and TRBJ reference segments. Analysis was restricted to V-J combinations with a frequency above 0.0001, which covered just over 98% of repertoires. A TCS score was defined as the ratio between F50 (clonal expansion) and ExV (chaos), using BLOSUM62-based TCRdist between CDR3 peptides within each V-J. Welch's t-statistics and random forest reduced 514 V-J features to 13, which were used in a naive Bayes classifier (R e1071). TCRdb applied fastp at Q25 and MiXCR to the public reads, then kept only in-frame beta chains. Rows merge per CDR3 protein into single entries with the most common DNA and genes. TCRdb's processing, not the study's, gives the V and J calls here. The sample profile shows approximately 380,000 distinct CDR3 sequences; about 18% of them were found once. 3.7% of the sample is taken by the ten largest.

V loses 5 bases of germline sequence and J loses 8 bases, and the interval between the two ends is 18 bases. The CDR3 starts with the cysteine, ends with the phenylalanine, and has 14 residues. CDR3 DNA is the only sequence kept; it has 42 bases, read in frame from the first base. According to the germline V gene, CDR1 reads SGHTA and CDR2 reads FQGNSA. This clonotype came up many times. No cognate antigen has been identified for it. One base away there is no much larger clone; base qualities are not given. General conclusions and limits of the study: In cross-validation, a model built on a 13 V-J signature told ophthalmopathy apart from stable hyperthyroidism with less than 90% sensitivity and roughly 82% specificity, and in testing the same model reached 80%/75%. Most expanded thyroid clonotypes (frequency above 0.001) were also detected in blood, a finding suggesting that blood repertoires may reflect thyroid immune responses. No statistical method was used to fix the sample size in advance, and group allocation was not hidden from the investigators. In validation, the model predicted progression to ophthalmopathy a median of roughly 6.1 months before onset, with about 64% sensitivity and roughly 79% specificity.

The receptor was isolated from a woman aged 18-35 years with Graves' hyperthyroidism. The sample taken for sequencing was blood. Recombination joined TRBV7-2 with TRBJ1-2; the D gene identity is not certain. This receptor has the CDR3 CASSQGLGISGYTF. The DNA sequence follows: TGTGCCAGCAGCCAAGGCTTGGGGATTAGCGGCTACACCTTC.